This T cell receptor beta chain appears in the sequencing data of a study of STAT5B mutations in CD4+ large granular lymphocyte leukemia. Whole-study findings and limits: Compared with healthy controls (2/35), patient top clones favored TRBV06 (8/27). About 26% of private leukemic clonotypes occurred rarely in other patients' non-leukemic repertoires. The CD4+ versus CD8+ T-LGLL clonality difference may reflect limited sample size.

Sequencing used immunoSEQ multiplex PCR; TCRdb keeps in-frame clones, though not all of them. The table records approximately 34,000 clones, about two thirds of them present only once. Healthy controls were blood donor buffy coats. This CDR3 is built from 13 residues. Germline lookup yields CDR1 SGHVS and CDR2 FNYEAQ. V dropped 4 bases and J dropped 6 bases, with 11 bases sitting between them. With regard to this clone: Its target is not known.

This sequence was found in a human donor in good health. The genes are TRBV7-6 and TRBJ2-3, with a possible D match to TRBD2 (6 bases). Sequencing was carried out using CD4+ T cells from blood buffy coats. In DNA, the CDR3 is TGTGCCAGCAGCTGGGGGACTCGCGATACGCAGTATTTT. It is translated as CASSWGTRDTQYF.